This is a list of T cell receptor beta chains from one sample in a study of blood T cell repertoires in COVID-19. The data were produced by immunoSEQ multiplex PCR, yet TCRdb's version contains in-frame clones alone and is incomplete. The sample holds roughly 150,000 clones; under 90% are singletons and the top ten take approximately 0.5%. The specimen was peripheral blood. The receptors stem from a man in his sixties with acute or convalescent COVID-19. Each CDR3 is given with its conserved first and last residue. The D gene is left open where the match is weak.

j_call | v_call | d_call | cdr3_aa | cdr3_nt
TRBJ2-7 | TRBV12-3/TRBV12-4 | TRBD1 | CASRTGGGEQYF | TGTGCCAGCAGGACAGGGGGCGGCGAGCAGTACTTC
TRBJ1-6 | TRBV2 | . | CASTPAKLDNSPLHF | TGTGCCAGCACCCCTGCCAAACTCGATAATTCACCCCTCCACTTT
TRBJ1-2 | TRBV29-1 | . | CSVDLLTGIKGYTF | TGCAGCGTTGACCTTTTAACAGGGATTAAAGGCTACACCTTC
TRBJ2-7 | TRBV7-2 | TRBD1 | CASSSDRGYEQYF | TGTGCCAGCAGCTCGGACAGGGGGTACGAGCAGTACTTC
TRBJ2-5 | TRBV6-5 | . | CASSYGGGRQETQYF | TGTGCCAGCAGTTACGGGGGGGGCAGACAAGAGACCCAGTACTTC
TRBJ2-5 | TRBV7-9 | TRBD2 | CASSRGLAGRTYQETQYF | TGTGCCAGCAGCCGCGGTTTAGCGGGGAGAACGTACCAAGAGACCCAGTACTTC
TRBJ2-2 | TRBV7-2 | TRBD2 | CASSLTASGRTGELFF | TGTGCCAGCAGCTTAACGGCAAGCGGGAGAACCGGGGAGCTGTTTTTT
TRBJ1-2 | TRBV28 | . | CASSSAVYGYTF | TGTGCCAGCAGTTCAGCGGTTTATGGCTACACCTTC
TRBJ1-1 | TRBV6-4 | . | CASAKAAGMNTEAFF | TGTGCCAGCGCCAAAGCCGCGGGGATGAACACTGAAGCTTTCTTT
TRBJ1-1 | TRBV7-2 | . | CASRQQENTEAFF | TGTGCCAGCAGACAACAAGAGAACACTGAAGCTTTCTTT
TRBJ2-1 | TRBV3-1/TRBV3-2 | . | CASSPDTYNEQFF | TGTGCCAGCAGCCCGGACACTTACAATGAGCAGTTCTTC
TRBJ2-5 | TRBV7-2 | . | CASSLRPGGETQYF | TGTGCCAGCAGCCTCCGTCCCGGTGGAGAGACCCAGTACTTC
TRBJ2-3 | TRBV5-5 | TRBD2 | CASLSGVSTDTQYF | TGTGCCAGCTTGAGCGGGGTTAGCACAGATACGCAGTATTTT
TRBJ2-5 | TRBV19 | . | CASSIQGLGETQYF | TGTGCCAGTAGTATACAGGGCCTGGGGGAGACCCAGTACTTC